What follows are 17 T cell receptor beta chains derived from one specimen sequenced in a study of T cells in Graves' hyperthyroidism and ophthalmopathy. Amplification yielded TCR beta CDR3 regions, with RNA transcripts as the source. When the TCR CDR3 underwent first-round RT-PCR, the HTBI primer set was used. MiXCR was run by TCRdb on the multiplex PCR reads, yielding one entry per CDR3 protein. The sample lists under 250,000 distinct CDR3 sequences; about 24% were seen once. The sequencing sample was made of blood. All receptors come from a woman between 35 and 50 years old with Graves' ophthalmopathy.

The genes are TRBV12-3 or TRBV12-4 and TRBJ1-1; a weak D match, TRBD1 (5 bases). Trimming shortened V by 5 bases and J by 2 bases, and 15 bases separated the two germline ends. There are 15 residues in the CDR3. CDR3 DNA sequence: TGTGCCAGCAGTGCGGGCGGGGCCAGAAACACTGAAGCTTTCTTT. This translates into CASSAGGARNTEAFF.

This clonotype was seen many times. The CDR3 is CASSAGTGGNQPQHF. The CDR3 DNA sequence: TGTGCCAGCAGTGCCGGGACAGGCGGTAATCAGCCCCAGCATTTT. The chain recombines TRBV28 with TRBJ1-5; 8 nucleotides align to TRBD1. Germline V gene sequence: CDR1 MDHEN, CDR2 SYDVKM. V dropped 5 bases and J dropped 4; count of bases not matched to a gene: 7. This CDR3 is 15 amino acids long.

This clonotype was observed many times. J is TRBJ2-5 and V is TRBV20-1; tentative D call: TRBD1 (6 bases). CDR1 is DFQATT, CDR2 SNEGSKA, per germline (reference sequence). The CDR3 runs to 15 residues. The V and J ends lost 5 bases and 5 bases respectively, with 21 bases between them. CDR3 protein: CSAPRNRAPWETQYF. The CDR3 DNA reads TGCAGTGCTCCGAGAAACAGGGCTCCCTGGGAGACCCAGTACTTC.

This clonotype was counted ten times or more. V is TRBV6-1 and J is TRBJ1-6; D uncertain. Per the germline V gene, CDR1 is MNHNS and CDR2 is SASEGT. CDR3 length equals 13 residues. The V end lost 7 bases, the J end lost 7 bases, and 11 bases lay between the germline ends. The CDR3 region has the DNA TGTGCCAGCAATGAGGGTTTGAATTCACCCCTCCACTTT. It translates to CASNEGLNSPLHF.

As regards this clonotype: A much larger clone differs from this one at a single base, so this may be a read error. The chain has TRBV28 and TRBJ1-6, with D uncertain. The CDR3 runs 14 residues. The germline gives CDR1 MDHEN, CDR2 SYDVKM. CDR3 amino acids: CASSPGLYNSPLYF. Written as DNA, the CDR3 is TGTGCCAGCAGCCCAGGACTCTATAATTCACCCCTCTACTTT.

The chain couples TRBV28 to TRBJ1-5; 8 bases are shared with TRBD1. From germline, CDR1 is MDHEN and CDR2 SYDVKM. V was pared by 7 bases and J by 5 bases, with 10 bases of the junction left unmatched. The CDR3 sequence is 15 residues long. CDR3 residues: CASKTADRDYQPQHF. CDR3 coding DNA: TGTGCCAGCAAAACGGCGGACAGGGATTATCAGCCCCAGCATTTT.

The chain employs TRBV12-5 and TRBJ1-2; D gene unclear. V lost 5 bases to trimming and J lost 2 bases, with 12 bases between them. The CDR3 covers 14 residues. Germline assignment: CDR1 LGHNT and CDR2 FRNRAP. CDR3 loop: CASGLATLNYGYTF. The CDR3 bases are TGTGCTAGTGGTCTGGCCACCCTGAACTATGGCTACACCTTC.

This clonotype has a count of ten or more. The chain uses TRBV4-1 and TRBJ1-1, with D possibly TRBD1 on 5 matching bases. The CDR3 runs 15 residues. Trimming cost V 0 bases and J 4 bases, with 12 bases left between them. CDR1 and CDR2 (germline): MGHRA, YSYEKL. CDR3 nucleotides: TGCGCCAGCAGCCAAGAACGGGGTAGGGGCACTGAAGCTTTCTTT. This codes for CASSQERGRGTEAFF.

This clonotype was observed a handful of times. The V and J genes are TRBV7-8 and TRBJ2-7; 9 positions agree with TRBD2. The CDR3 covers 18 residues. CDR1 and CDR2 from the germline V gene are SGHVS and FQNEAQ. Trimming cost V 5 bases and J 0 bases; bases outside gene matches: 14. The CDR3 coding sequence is TGTGCCAGCAGCCCCGCAGGTAGCGGGAGTAAACGCTCCTACGAGCAGTACTTC. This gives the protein CASSPAGSGSKRSYEQYF.

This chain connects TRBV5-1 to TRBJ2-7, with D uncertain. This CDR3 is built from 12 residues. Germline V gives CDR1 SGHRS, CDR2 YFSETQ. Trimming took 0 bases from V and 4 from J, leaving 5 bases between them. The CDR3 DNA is TGCGCCAGCAGCTTGGATCAGTACGAGCAGTACTTC. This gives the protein CASSLDQYEQYF.

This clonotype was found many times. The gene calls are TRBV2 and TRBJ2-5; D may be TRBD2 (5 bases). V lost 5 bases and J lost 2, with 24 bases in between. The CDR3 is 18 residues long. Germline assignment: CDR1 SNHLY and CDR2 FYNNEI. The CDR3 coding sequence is TGTGCCAGCAGTCTTGGTGGTAGTGGAGGAAGTGGGCAAGAGACCCAGTACTTC. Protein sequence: CASSLGGSGGSGQETQYF. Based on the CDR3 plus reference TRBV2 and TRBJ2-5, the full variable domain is EPEVTQTPSHQVTQMGQEVILRCVPISNHLYFYWYRQILGQKVEFLVSFYNNEISEKSEIFDDQFSVERPDGSNFTLKIRSTKLEDSAMYFCASSLGGSGGSGQETQYFGPGTRLLVL.

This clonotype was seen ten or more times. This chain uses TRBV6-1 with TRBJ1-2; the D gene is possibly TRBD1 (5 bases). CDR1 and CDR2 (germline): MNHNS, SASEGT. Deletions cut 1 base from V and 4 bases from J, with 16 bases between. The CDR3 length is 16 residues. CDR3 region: CASSEGLGGPAYGYTF. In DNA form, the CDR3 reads TGTGCCAGCAGTGAAGGCCTTGGGGGACCGGCCTATGGCTACACCTTC.

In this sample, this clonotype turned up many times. The CDR3: CATSRDAGYPTGELFF. The DNA for the CDR3 is TGTGCCACCAGCAGAGATGCGGGGTACCCTACCGGGGAGCTGTTTTTT. The chain combines TRBV15 with TRBJ2-2; maybe TRBD2 (6 bases). The CDR3 runs to 16 residues. V lost 0 bases and J lost 5, with 13 bases in between. In germline, CDR1 is LNHNV, CDR2 YYDKDF (reference sequence).

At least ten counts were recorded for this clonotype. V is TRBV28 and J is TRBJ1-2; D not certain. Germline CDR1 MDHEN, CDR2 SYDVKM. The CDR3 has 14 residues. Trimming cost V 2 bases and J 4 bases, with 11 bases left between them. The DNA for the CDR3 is TGTGCCAGCAGTTTAGGCGGGCGCTTCTATGGCTACACCTTC. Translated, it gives CASSLGGRFYGYTF.

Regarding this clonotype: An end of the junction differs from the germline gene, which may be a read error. The CDR3, as DNA: TGTGCCAGCAGTTACTCGTCGGACAGCAATAACTATGGCTACATCTTC. Its translation: CASSYSSDSNNYGYIF. The V and J genes are TRBV6-5 and TRBJ1-2, with D tentatively TRBD1 (6 bases). CDR3 length: 16 amino acids. CDR1 and CDR2 from the germline V gene are MNHEY and SVGAGI.

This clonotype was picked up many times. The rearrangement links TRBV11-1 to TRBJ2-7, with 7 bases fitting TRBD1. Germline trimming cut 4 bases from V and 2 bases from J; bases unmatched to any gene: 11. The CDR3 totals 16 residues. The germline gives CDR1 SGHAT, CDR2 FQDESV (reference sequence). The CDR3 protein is CASSSARTGPTYEQYF. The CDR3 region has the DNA TGTGCCAGCAGCTCCGCCCGGACAGGTCCCACCTACGAGCAGTACTTC.

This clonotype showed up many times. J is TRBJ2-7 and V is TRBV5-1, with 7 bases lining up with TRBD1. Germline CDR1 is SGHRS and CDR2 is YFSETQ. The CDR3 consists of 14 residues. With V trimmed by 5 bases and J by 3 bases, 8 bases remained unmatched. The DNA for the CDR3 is TGCGCCAGCAGTCAGGGGACAGAGAACTACGAGCAGTACTTC. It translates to CASSQGTENYEQYF.